What follows are 25 T cell receptor beta chains derived from one specimen sequenced in a study of patients and donors after allogeneic stem cell transplantation. TCRdb analysed the RT-PCR reads with MiXCR anew, one entry per CDR3 protein. Here the sample spans 900,000 to 1,000,000 distinct CDR3 sequences, more than 15% being singletons. Sequences were obtained from blood, either unsorted or a sorted T cell fraction (not recorded which). These receptors all stem from a human donor who was either an allogeneic HSCT recipient or a stem cell or donor lymphocyte infusion donor (not recorded which). It is not recorded whose cells these are; they may come from a transplant donor.

This clonotype was seen many times. CDR3 sequence (DNA): TGTGCCACCAGCGGCCCGCACAGTTACGAGCAGTACTTC. As protein: CATSGPHSYEQYF. The chain recombines TRBV15 with TRBJ2-7; unclear D gene. This CDR3 region has 13 residues. CDR1 LNHNV and CDR2 YYDKDF come from the germline V gene (reference sequence). The V end lost 5 bases, the J end lost 4 bases, and 12 bases lay between the germline ends. Full variable domain (missing parts from reference TRBV15 and TRBJ2-7): DAMVIQNPRYQVTQFGKPVTLSCSQTLNHNVMYWYQQKSSQAPKLLFHYYDKDFNNEADTPDNFQSRRPNTSFCFLDIRSPGLGDTAMYLCATSGPHSYEQYFGPGTRLTVT.

V is TRBV6-2 or TRBV6-3 and J is TRBJ2-7; D gene uncertain. In germline, CDR1 is MNHEY, CDR2 SVGEGT. The V gene lost 6 bases and the J gene lost 5 bases, with 20 bases spanning the gap. The CDR3 has 15 residues. CDR3 nucleotides: TGTGCCAGCAGACCACGTTGGGGTCTTGGGGACGAGCAGTACTTC. It yields the protein CASRPRWGLGDEQYF.

V gene TRBV20-1 combines with J gene TRBJ2-2; D is ambiguous. Trimming shortened V by 5 bases and J by 2 bases, and 21 bases separated the two germline ends. Germline CDR1 is DFQATT and CDR2 is SNEGSKA (reference sequence). The CDR3 consists of 17 residues. CDR3 sequence (DNA): TGCAGTGCTCACCTGTGGACCGGACCTCCTAACACCGGGGAGCTGTTTTTT. Translated: CSAHLWTGPPNTGELFF.

The chain couples TRBV12-3 or TRBV12-4 to TRBJ1-1; TRBD1 matches 9 bases. This CDR3 has 15 residues. With 6 bases clipped from V and 4 bases from J, the junction kept 9 bases outside the gene matches. The CDR3 sequence: CASRSTGGASTEAFF. As DNA, the CDR3 is TGTGCCAGCAGATCTACAGGGGGCGCGTCCACTGAAGCTTTCTTT.

This clonotype was observed a handful of times. The chain combines TRBV7-9 with TRBJ1-2, with 8 nucleotides matching TRBD1. CDR1 is SEHNR and CDR2 is FQNEAQ in the germline V gene (reference sequence). The CDR3 spans 15 residues. J was trimmed by 3 bases and V by 4 bases; bases with no gene match: 7. This CDR3 reads CASSSTGTGYYGYTF. CDR3 sequence (DNA): TGTGCCAGCAGCTCTACCGGGACAGGTTACTATGGCTACACCTTC.

This clonotype was counted many times. The rearrangement joins TRBV6-5 to TRBJ2-3, with 7 bases matching TRBD2. After removal of 0 bases from V and 5 bases from J, the junction contained 8 bases not matched to a gene. The CDR3 contains 16 residues. In germline, CDR1 is MNHEY, CDR2 SVGAGI. The CDR3 is CASSYSGGTGGDTQYF. The CDR3 nucleotides are TGTGCCAGCAGTTACTCTGGCGGAACGGGGGGAGATACGCAGTATTTT.

The chain is built from TRBV6-1 and TRBJ2-5, with 8 bases matching TRBD2. Unmatched junction bases numbered 9, after V lost 7 bases and J lost 5 bases. Germline values: CDR1 MNHNS, CDR2 SASEGT. This CDR3 is 14 amino acids long. The CDR3 loop is CASKVPGGGETQYF. The DNA of the CDR3 is TGTGCCAGCAAGGTCCCGGGAGGGGGGGAGACCCAGTACTTC.

This clonotype has only a few counts. The V and J genes are TRBV28 and TRBJ2-4; D remains unclear. V was pared by 8 bases and J by 0 bases, with 11 bases between. The CDR3 contains 14 residues. Germline CDR1 MDHEN, CDR2 SYDVKM. The CDR3 here is CASVKALAKNIQYF. As DNA, the CDR3 is TGTGCCAGCGTGAAGGCCCTAGCCAAAAACATTCAGTACTTC.

V gene TRBV5-1 combines with J gene TRBJ1-1, with D hard to call. CDR1 is SGHRS and CDR2 is YFSETQ in the germline V gene. This CDR3 spans 14 amino acids. V lost 3 bases and J lost 1, with 10 bases in between. The CDR3 DNA sequence: TGCGCCAGCAGCTCCCAGCGGCAGAACACTGAAGCTTTCTTT. Translating gives CASSSQRQNTEAFF.

V gene TRBV15 combines with J gene TRBJ2-1; the D gene is possibly TRBD2 (5 bases). The length of the CDR3 is 14 residues. The ends were cut back, 11 bases at V and 8 bases at J, with 22 bases in the middle. Germline V gene lookup returns CDR1 LNHNV and CDR2 YYDKDF (reference sequence). Here the CDR3 reads CASKTSESRDEQFF. As DNA, the CDR3 is TGTGCCTCAAAAACCAGTGAGTCGCGGGATGAGCAGTTCTTC. The full variable domain, completed using reference TRBV15 and TRBJ2-1, is DAMVIQNPRYQVTQFGKPVTLSCSQTLNHNVMYWYQQKSSQAPKLLFHYYDKDFNNEADTPDNFQSRRPNTSFCFLDIRSPGLGDTAMYLCASKTSESRDEQFFGPGTRLTVL.

The J gene is TRBJ2-5, the V gene TRBV29-1; TRBD2 matches at 7 bases. The V segment lost 7 bases and the J segment 0 bases; nucleotides outside the gene matches: 5. The CDR3 sequence is 13 residues long. Per germline, CDR1 SQVTM and CDR2 ANQGSEA. The CDR3 nucleotides read TGCAGCGGGACAAGCGGGGACCAAGAGACCCAGTACTTC. It yields the protein CSGTSGDQETQYF. The full variable domain, completed using reference TRBV29-1 and TRBJ2-5, is SAVISQKPSRDICQRGTSLTIQCQVDSQVTMMFWYRQQPGQSLTLIATANQGSEATYESGFVIDKFPISRPNLTFSTLTVSNMSPEDSSIYLCSGTSGDQETQYFGPGTRLLVL.

A few counts support this clonotype. The rearrangement links TRBV10-3 to TRBJ2-2; D gene uncertain. V dropped 9 bases and J dropped 2 bases, with 7 bases sitting between them. The CDR3 length is 12 residues. CDR1 and CDR2 (germline): ENHRY, SYGVKD. CDR3 region: CAILCNTGELFF. The CDR3 DNA is TGTGCCATACTATGTAACACCGGGGAGCTGTTTTTT.

The genes are TRBV25-1 and TRBJ2-7; TRBD2 matches at 9 bases. The CDR3 totals 14 residues. Germline values: CDR1 MGHDK, CDR2 SYGVNS. The V gene end was trimmed by 5 bases and the J gene end by 5 bases; junction bases not matched to a gene: 7. CDR3 protein: CASSLAGVFHEQYF. The CDR3 DNA reads as TGTGCCAGCAGTTTAGCGGGAGTTTTCCACGAGCAGTACTTC.

The chain couples TRBV11-1 to TRBJ2-3; 8 positions agree with TRBD1. The CDR3 contains 19 residues. Trimming removed 1 base from V and 4 bases from J; junction bases left unmatched: 16. In germline, CDR1 is SGHAT, CDR2 FQDESV (reference sequence). CDR3 in amino acids: CASSLGYPLGQGEADTQYF. CDR3 coding DNA: TGTGCCAGCAGCTTAGGCTACCCCCTCGGACAGGGAGAGGCAGATACGCAGTATTTT.

The chain links TRBV6-5 to TRBJ2-1, with D uncertain. Germline loops: CDR1 MNHEY, CDR2 SVGAGI. Trimming pared 4 bases from V and 2 bases from J, leaving 12 bases between. This CDR3 is 15 amino acids long. The CDR3 spells CASSSEESTYNEQFF. The CDR3 region has the DNA TGTGCCAGCAGTTCGGAAGAGTCGACCTACAATGAGCAGTTCTTC.

This clonotype was picked up many times. J is TRBJ2-2 and V is TRBV12-3 or TRBV12-4; TRBD2 aligns across 11 bases. With V trimmed by 6 bases and J by 8 bases, 14 bases remained unmatched. The CDR3 runs 17 residues. The CDR3 DNA sequence: TGTGCCAGCAGCTCCCGTGGTAGCGGGAGGGTCTGGGGGGAGCTGTTTTTT. Translation gives CASSSRGSGRVWGELFF.

This clonotype was detected only a few times. The V call is TRBV21-1, the J call TRBJ2-2; whether TRBD1, the table's D call, matches the DNA was not checked. TRBV21-1 counts as a pseudogene. The CDR3 consists of 15 residues. The CDR3 sequence is CASSLTTLPFGELFF. The CDR3 DNA sequence: TGTGCCAGCAGCTTGACGACACTCCCCTTCGGGGAGCTGTTTTTT.

The CDR3 protein is CSVALVRQAGANVLTF. The DNA for the CDR3 is TGCAGCGTGGCCTTAGTGAGGCAGGCTGGGGCCAACGTCCTGACTTTC. V is TRBV29-1 and J is TRBJ2-6, with D uncertain. Trimming left V 6 bases short and J 2 bases short, with 17 bases between. The CDR3 loop spans 16 amino acids. Per germline, CDR1 SQVTM and CDR2 ANQGSEA.

This clonotype was counted at least ten times. The genes are TRBV20-1 and TRBJ1-2; 9 nucleotides match TRBD1. V dropped 5 bases and J dropped 7; count of bases not matched to a gene: 11. Germline V gene sequence: CDR1 DFQATT, CDR2 SNEGSKA (reference sequence). The CDR3 is 14 amino acids. CDR3 nucleotide sequence: TGCAGTGCTGGGCCAGACAGGGGGATCGGTGGCTACACCTTC. This translates into CSAGPDRGIGGYTF.

The chain employs TRBV24-1 and TRBJ2-5; a weak D match, TRBD1 (6 bases). The CDR3 is made up of 15 amino acids. Deletions cut 2 bases from V and 7 bases from J, with 16 bases between. Germline V gene lookup returns CDR1 KGHDR and CDR2 SFDVKD. In DNA, the CDR3 is TGTGCCACCAGTGATTCCGGGACACCTGAGGGGACCCAGTACTTC. This codes for CATSDSGTPEGTQYF.

This clonotype occurred a few times. The chain links TRBV4-3 to TRBJ1-2; D is ambiguous. The CDR3 runs to 15 residues. The germline V gene encodes CDR1 LGHNA and CDR2 YSLEER. The V end lost 1 base, the J end lost 4 bases, and 13 bases lay between the germline ends. CDR3 sequence (DNA): TGCGCCAGCAGCCAAGCGTCCGCTCGATCCTATGGCTACACCTTC. Protein product: CASSQASARSYGYTF.

The rearrangement uses TRBV12-3 or TRBV12-4 and TRBJ1-2; the match to TRBD1 covers 9 bases. This CDR3 spans 14 amino acids. V shed 6 bases, J shed 8 bases, and the junction held 10 bases outside the gene matches. The DNA of the CDR3 is TGTGCCAGCAGGGGGACAGGGAAGGAGGTCGGCTACACCTTC. Its protein product is CASRGTGKEVGYTF.

J is TRBJ2-7 and V is TRBV7-9; 9 positions agree with TRBD2. V shed 6 bases and J 2 bases; nucleotides not matched to a gene: 8. Per the germline V gene, CDR1 is SEHNR and CDR2 is FQNEAQ (reference sequence). The CDR3 totals 15 residues. The CDR3 protein is CASRLAGGHPYEQYF. CDR3 nucleotide sequence: TGTGCCAGCAGACTCGCGGGGGGGCATCCCTACGAGCAGTACTTC.

The V and J genes are TRBV20-1 and TRBJ1-6, with 9 bases identical to TRBD1. Trimming took 5 bases from V and 7 from J; bases not matched to a gene: 6. Looked up from germline, CDR1 is DFQATT and CDR2 is SNEGSKA (reference sequence). The CDR3 runs 14 residues. In DNA form, the CDR3 reads TGCAGTGCTGAGAGGGACAGGGCCAATTCACCCCTCCACTTT. Its translation: CSAERDRANSPLHF.

The CDR3 region has the DNA TGTGCCATCAGTGAGTCGGCCGGGAACACTGAAGCTTTCTTT. This translates into CAISESAGNTEAFF. V usage is TRBV10-3 and J usage is TRBJ1-1; D call uncertain. V was trimmed by 0 bases and J by 1 base, leaving 6 bases between them. Germline V gene data show CDR1 as ENHRY and CDR2 as SYGVKD. The CDR3 is made up of 14 amino acids.